A selection of T cell receptor beta chains follows, all from one sample in a study of CD8+ T cells in alopecia areata. Here immunoSEQ multiplex PCR was the method, and the copy in TCRdb shows in-frame clones only, minus some. The table records about 190,000 clones, about three fifths of them present only once. The specimen was CD4+ T cells sorted from blood, collected at week 4, from a patient treated with tofacitinib. These receptors were obtained from a human donor with alopecia areata. Both conserved end residues are part of each CDR3. D genes are given only for firm matches. The size field is filled for only some rows; it gives once, few, many or a size class.

clone_size: NA; v_call: TRBV7-7; d_call: NA; j_call: TRBJ2-1; cdr3_nt: TGTGCTAGCAGCCCGGGACCCTCCTACAATGAGCAGTTCTTC; cdr3_aa: CASSPGPSYNEQFF
clone_size: NA; v_call: TRBV18; d_call: NA; j_call: TRBJ2-7; cdr3_nt: TGTGCCAGCTCACCACCGGGGCGGTACGAGCAGTACTTC; cdr3_aa: CASSPPGRYEQYF
clone_size: NA; v_call: TRBV9; d_call: NA; j_call: TRBJ1-2; cdr3_nt: TGTGCCAGCAGCGTAGACAGCTCCAAAGGCTATGGCTACACCTTC; cdr3_aa: CASSVDSSKGYGYTF
clone_size: NA; v_call: TRBV15; d_call: TRBD1; j_call: TRBJ2-7; cdr3_nt: TGTGCCACCAGCAGAGAGCTCCCCGGGACAGGGGGAAGCGAGCAGTACTTC; cdr3_aa: CATSRELPGTGGSEQYF
clone_size: NA; v_call: TRBV29-1; d_call: TRBD2; j_call: TRBJ2-4; cdr3_nt: TGCAGCGTTGAGGCTAGCGGGAACATTCAGTACTTC; cdr3_aa: CSVEASGNIQYF
clone_size: NA; v_call: TRBV6-1; d_call: NA; j_call: TRBJ1-1; cdr3_nt: TGTGCCAGCAGTGCACAGGGATTTAACACTGAAGCTTTCTTT; cdr3_aa: CASSAQGFNTEAFF
clone_size: NA; v_call: TRBV23-1; d_call: TRBD1; j_call: TRBJ1-1; cdr3_nt: TGCGCCAGCAGTCAAAGTCAGGGGGGGACTGAAGCTTTCTTT; cdr3_aa: CASSQSQGGTEAFF
clone_size: NA; v_call: TRBV30; d_call: TRBD2; j_call: TRBJ2-1; cdr3_nt: TGTGCCTCGAGACTAGCGCCGGGGGGTGAGCAGTTCTTC; cdr3_aa: CASRLAPGGEQFF
clone_size: few; v_call: TRBV5-1; d_call: NA; j_call: TRBJ2-1; cdr3_nt: TGCGCCACCCGGGGGAACCACAATGAGCAGTTCTTC; cdr3_aa: CATRGNHNEQFF
clone_size: NA; v_call: TRBV7-2; d_call: NA; j_call: TRBJ2-3; cdr3_nt: TGTGCCAGCAGCGCACAGCAGGTGGTCCGCACAGATACGCAGTATTTT; cdr3_aa: CASSAQQVVRTDTQYF
clone_size: NA; v_call: TRBV29-1; d_call: TRBD1; j_call: TRBJ2-5; cdr3_nt: TGCAGCGTGACAGGGAACCACCAAGAGACCCAGTACTTC; cdr3_aa: CSVTGNHQETQYF
clone_size: NA; v_call: TRBV20-1; d_call: NA; j_call: TRBJ2-5; cdr3_nt: TGCAGTGCAGGATCCGAGACCCAGTACTTC; cdr3_aa: CSAGSETQYF
clone_size: NA; v_call: TRBV29-1; d_call: TRBD1; j_call: TRBJ1-2; cdr3_nt: TGCAGCGCCGGGTCGACAGGGAGGGGCGATGGCTACACCTTC; cdr3_aa: CSAGSTGRGDGYTF
clone_size: NA; v_call: TRBV29-1; d_call: NA; j_call: TRBJ1-5; cdr3_nt: TGCAGCGTTGGTACTACCAATCAGCCCCAGCATTTT; cdr3_aa: CSVGTTNQPQHF
clone_size: NA; v_call: TRBV30; d_call: NA; j_call: TRBJ1-2; cdr3_nt: TGTGCCTGGAGTACGACATCGTTGACGGATGGCTACACCTTC; cdr3_aa: CAWSTTSLTDGYTF
clone_size: NA; v_call: TRBV20-1; d_call: TRBD2; j_call: TRBJ2-3; cdr3_nt: TGCAGTGCTAGACCCTCGGGGGGTCCTATCTTT; cdr3_aa: CSARPSGGPIF
clone_size: NA; v_call: TRBV11-3; d_call: NA; j_call: TRBJ1-1; cdr3_nt: TGTGCCAGCAGCTTAGAGAACAAGTCTAGGGAAGCTTTCTTT; cdr3_aa: CASSLENKSREAFF
clone_size: NA; v_call: TRBV5-4; d_call: NA; j_call: TRBJ1-2; cdr3_nt: TGTGCCAGCAGCCAACAGGTGGAAGGTGGCTACACCTTC; cdr3_aa: CASSQQVEGGYTF
clone_size: few; v_call: TRBV7-2; d_call: TRBD2; j_call: TRBJ2-7; cdr3_nt: TGTGCCAGCAGCTTACGGACTAGCGGAACCTACGAGCAGTACTTC; cdr3_aa: CASSLRTSGTYEQYF
clone_size: NA; v_call: TRBV5-1; d_call: NA; j_call: TRBJ1-2; cdr3_nt: TGCGCCAGCAGCTTGGGTACAGGTGGCTACACCTTC; cdr3_aa: CASSLGTGGYTF
clone_size: NA; v_call: TRBV29-1; d_call: NA; j_call: TRBJ2-5; cdr3_nt: TGCAGCGTTGACTCGGTACAAGAGACCCAGTACTTC; cdr3_aa: CSVDSVQETQYF
clone_size: NA; v_call: TRBV7-2; d_call: TRBD1; j_call: TRBJ2-2; cdr3_nt: TGTGCCAGCAGCTTAGGAAGGGGGCGCGTCGGGGAGCTGTTTTTT; cdr3_aa: CASSLGRGRVGELFF
clone_size: few; v_call: TRBV7-2; d_call: NA; j_call: TRBJ2-3; cdr3_nt: TGTGCCAGCAGCTCGGACCCCACAGATACGCAGTATTTT; cdr3_aa: CASSSDPTDTQYF
clone_size: NA; v_call: TRBV30; d_call: NA; j_call: TRBJ1-2; cdr3_nt: TGTGCCTGGAGTGTTCCACAGTTTGAAGGCTACACCTTC; cdr3_aa: CAWSVPQFEGYTF
clone_size: NA; v_call: TRBV13; d_call: NA; j_call: TRBJ2-7; cdr3_nt: TGTGCCAGCAGCAACCGGGAACCCCCCTACGAGCAGTACTTC; cdr3_aa: CASSNREPPYEQYF
clone_size: NA; v_call: TRBV5-1; d_call: NA; j_call: TRBJ2-7; cdr3_nt: TGCGCCAGCAGCCAGGACCAGGGCCGCTACGAGCAGTACTTC; cdr3_aa: CASSQDQGRYEQYF
clone_size: NA; v_call: TRBV27; d_call: NA; j_call: TRBJ2-6; cdr3_nt: TGTGCCAGCAGTTTATCCCGCCCCTCTGGGGCCAACGTCCTGACTTTC; cdr3_aa: CASSLSRPSGANVLTF
clone_size: NA; v_call: TRBV28; d_call: NA; j_call: TRBJ1-5; cdr3_nt: TGTGCCAGCAGTTTAATGGGGGGTGGTCAGCCCCAGCATTTT; cdr3_aa: CASSLMGGGQPQHF
clone_size: NA; v_call: TRBV4-3; d_call: TRBD2; j_call: TRBJ2-5; cdr3_nt: TGCGCCAGCAGCCTGTCTAGCGGGGGGGAGACCCAGTACTTC; cdr3_aa: CASSLSSGGETQYF
clone_size: few; v_call: TRBV5-6; d_call: NA; j_call: TRBJ1-1; cdr3_nt: TGTGCCAGCAGCTTCTTGGGGGTCTCGAACACTGAAGCTTTCTTT; cdr3_aa: CASSFLGVSNTEAFF
clone_size: few; v_call: TRBV6-5; d_call: NA; j_call: TRBJ2-4; cdr3_nt: TGTGCCAGCAGTGGGGCTTGGGAGGACATTCAGTACTTC; cdr3_aa: CASSGAWEDIQYF
clone_size: NA; v_call: TRBV25-1; d_call: NA; j_call: TRBJ1-2; cdr3_nt: TGTGCCAGCAGTGACAGGGCGGACTATGGCTACACCTTC; cdr3_aa: CASSDRADYGYTF
clone_size: NA; v_call: TRBV29-1; d_call: NA; j_call: TRBJ2-1; cdr3_nt: TGCAGCGTTTTTCGGGGCCCGGGCAATGAGCAGTTCTTC; cdr3_aa: CSVFRGPGNEQFF
clone_size: NA; v_call: TRBV7-8; d_call: TRBD1; j_call: TRBJ1-2; cdr3_nt: TGTGCCAGCAGCCCGACAGGGCTTGACTATGGCTACACCTTC; cdr3_aa: CASSPTGLDYGYTF
clone_size: NA; v_call: TRBV27; d_call: TRBD1; j_call: TRBJ1-5; cdr3_nt: TGTGCCAGCAGTGGGGACAGGCGAGGCCAGCCCCAGCATTTT; cdr3_aa: CASSGDRRGQPQHF
clone_size: once; v_call: TRBV29-1; d_call: NA; j_call: TRBJ1-3; cdr3_nt: TGCAGCGTCCCGGTAGGGGCTGGAAACACCATATATTTT; cdr3_aa: CSVPVGAGNTIYF